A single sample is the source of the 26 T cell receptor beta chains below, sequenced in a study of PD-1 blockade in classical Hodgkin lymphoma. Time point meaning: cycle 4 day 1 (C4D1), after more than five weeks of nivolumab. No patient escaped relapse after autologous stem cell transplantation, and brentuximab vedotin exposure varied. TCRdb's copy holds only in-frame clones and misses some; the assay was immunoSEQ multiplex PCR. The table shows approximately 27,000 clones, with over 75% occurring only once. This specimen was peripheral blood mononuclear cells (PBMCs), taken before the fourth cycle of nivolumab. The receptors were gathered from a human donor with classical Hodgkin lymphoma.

The CDR3 is CASSLRGLGGTDTQYF. CDR3 in DNA: TGTGCCAGCAGCTTGAGAGGGCTGGGGGGCACAGATACGCAGTATTTT. The rearrangement links TRBV11-3 to TRBJ2-3; the D gene could be TRBD1 or TRBD2 (5 bases each). V was shortened by 3 bases and J by 1 base, with 14 bases between the two germline ends. Germline V gives CDR1 SGHNT, CDR2 YENEEA. The CDR3 is made up of 16 amino acids.

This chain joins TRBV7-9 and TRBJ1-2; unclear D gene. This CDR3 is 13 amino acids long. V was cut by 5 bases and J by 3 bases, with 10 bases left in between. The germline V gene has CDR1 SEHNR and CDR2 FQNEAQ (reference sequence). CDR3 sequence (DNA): TGTGCCAGCAGCCCACCGGACCACTATGGCTACACCTTC. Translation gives CASSPPDHYGYTF.

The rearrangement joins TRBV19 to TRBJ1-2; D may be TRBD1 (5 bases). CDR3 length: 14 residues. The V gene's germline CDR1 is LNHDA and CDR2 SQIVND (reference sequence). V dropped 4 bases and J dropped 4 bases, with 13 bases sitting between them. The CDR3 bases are TGTGCCAGTAGTACCGGGGCGGCAGCCTATGGCTACACCTTC. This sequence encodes CASSTGAAAYGYTF.

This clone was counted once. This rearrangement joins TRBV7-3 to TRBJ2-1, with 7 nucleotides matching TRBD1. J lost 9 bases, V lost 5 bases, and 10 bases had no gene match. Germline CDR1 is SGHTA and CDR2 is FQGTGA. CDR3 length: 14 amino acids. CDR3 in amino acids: CASSLGQARAEQFF. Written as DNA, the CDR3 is TGTGCCAGCAGCCTAGGACAGGCTAGGGCTGAGCAGTTCTTC.

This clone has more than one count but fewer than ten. The CDR3 is CANTEAGETQYF. The CDR3 region has the DNA TGTGCCAACACAGAGGCAGGGGAGACCCAGTACTTC. This chain uses TRBV6-1 with TRBJ2-5, with a possible D match to TRBD1 (5 bases). The length of the CDR3 is 12 residues. CDR1 is MNHNS and CDR2 is SASEGT in the germline V gene. V was cut by 10 bases and J by 5 bases, with 14 bases left in between.

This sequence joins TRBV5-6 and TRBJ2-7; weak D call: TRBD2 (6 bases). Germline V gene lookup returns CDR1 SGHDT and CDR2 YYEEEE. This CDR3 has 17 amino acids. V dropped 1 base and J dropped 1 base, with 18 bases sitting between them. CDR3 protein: CASSLWEIWGVSYEQYF. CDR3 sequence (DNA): TGTGCCAGCAGCTTGTGGGAGATATGGGGGGTTTCCTACGAGCAGTACTTC. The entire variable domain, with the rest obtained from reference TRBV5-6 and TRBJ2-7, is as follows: DAGVTQSPTHLIKTRGQQVTLRCSPKSGHDTVSWYQQALGQGPQFIFQYYEEEERQRGNFPDRFSGHQFPNYSSELNVNALLLGDSALYLCASSLWEIWGVSYEQYFGPGTRLTVT.

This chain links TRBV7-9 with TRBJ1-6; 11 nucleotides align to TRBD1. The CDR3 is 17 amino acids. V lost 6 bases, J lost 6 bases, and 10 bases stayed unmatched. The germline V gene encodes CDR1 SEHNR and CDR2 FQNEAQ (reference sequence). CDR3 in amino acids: CASRITSGTGGNSPLHF. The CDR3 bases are TGTGCCAGCAGAATTACCTCCGGGACAGGGGGTAATTCACCCCTCCACTTT.

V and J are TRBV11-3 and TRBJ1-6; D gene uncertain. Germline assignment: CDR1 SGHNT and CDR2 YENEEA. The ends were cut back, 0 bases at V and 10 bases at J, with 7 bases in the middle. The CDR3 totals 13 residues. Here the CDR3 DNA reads TGTGCCAGCAGCTTAGATCTGAGGTCACCCCTCCACTTT. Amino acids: CASSLDLRSPLHF.

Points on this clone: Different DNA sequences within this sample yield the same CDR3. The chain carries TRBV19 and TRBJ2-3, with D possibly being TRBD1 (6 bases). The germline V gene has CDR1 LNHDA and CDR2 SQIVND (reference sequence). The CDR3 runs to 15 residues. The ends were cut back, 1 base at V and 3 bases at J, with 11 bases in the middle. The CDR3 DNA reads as TGTGCCAGTAGTATAGGGCAACAGGGAACAGATACGCAGTATTTT. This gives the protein CASSIGQQGTDTQYF.

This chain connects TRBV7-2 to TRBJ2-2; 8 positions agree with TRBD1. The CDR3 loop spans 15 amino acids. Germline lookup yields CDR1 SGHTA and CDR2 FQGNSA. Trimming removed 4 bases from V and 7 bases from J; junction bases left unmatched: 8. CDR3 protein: CASSSGDRRGGELFF. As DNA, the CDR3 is TGTGCCAGCAGCTCTGGGGACAGGAGGGGCGGGGAGCTGTTTTTT.

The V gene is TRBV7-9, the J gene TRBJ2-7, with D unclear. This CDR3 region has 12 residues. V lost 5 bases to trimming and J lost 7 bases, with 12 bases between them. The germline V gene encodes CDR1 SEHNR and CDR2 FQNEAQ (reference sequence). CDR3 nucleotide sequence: TGTGCCAGCAGCCTCGGCGCACAGGAGCAGTACTTC. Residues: CASSLGAQEQYF.

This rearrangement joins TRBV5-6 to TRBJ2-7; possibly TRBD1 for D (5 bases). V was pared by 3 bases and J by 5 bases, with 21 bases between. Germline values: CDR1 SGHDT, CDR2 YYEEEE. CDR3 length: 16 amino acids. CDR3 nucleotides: TGTGCCAGCAGCTGGGTGATTGACGCTCTAGGGGACGAGCAGTACTTC. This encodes CASSWVIDALGDEQYF.

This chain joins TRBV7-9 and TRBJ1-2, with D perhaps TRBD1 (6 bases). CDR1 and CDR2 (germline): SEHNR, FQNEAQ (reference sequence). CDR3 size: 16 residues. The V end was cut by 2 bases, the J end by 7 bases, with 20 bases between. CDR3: CASSLIGQTLRVGYTF. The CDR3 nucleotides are TGTGCCAGCAGCTTAATAGGACAGACTCTCCGAGTTGGCTACACCTTC.

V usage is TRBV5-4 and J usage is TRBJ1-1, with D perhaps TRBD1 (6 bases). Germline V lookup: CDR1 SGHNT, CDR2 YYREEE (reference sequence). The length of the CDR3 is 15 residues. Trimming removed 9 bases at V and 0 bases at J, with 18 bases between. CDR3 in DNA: TGTGCCACTTCCGGGACACAGGACCTGAACACTGAAGCTTTCTTT. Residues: CATSGTQDLNTEAFF.

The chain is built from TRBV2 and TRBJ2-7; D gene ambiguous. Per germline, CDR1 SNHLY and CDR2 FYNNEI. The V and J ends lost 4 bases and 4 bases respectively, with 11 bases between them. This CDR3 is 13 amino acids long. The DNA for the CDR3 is TGTGCCAGCAGTGTGTCCGGGCCGTACGAGCAGTACTTC. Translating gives CASSVSGPYEQYF.

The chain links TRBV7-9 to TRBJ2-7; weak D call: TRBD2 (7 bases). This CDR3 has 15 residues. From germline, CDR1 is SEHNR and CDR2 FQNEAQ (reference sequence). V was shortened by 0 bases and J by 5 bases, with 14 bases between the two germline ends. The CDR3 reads CASSLAGGPSNEQYF. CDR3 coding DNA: TGTGCCAGCAGCTTAGCGGGGGGGCCGTCAAACGAGCAGTACTTC.

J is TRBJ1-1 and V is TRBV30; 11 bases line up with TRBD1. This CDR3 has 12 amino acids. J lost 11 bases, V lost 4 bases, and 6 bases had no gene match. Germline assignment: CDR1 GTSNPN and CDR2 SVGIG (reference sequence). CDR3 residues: CAWTWTGGNAFF. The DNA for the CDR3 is TGTGCCTGGACATGGACAGGGGGCAACGCTTTCTTT.

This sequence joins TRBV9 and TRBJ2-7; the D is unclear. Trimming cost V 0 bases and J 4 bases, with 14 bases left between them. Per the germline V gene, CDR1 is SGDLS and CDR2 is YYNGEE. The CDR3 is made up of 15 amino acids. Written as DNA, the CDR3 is TGTGCCAGCAGCGTAGATGGACGTCCAGCTTACGAGCAGTACTTC. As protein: CASSVDGRPAYEQYF.

The CDR3, as DNA: TGTGCCAGCGGCGGGACTAATGAGCAGTACTTC. Encoded protein: CASGGTNEQYF. The rearrangement joins TRBV2 to TRBJ2-7, with 7 bases fitting TRBD2. In germline, CDR1 is SNHLY, CDR2 FYNNEI. V trimming: 8 bases; J trimming: 7 bases; junction bases outside the gene matches: 5. The CDR3 length is 11 residues.

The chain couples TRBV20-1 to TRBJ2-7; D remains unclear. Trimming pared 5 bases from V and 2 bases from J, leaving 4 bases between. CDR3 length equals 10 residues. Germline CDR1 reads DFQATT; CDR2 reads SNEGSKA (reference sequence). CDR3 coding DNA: TGCAGTGCTGGGGCCTACGAGCAGTACTTC. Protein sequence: CSAGAYEQYF.

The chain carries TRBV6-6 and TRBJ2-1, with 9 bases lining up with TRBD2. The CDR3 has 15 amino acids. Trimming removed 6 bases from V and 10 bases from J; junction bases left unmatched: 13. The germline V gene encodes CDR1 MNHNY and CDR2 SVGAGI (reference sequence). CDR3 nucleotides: TGTGCCAGCAGCCCCGGTTTAGCGGGGGATAGCGAGCAGTTCTTC. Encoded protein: CASSPGLAGDSEQFF.

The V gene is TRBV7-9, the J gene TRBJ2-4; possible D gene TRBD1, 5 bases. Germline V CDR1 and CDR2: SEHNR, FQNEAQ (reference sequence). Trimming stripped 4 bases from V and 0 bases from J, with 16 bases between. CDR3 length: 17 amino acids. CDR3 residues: CASSSVVGRLAKNIQYF. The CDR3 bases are TGTGCCAGCAGCTCCGTTGTGGGGCGACTAGCCAAAAACATTCAGTACTTC.

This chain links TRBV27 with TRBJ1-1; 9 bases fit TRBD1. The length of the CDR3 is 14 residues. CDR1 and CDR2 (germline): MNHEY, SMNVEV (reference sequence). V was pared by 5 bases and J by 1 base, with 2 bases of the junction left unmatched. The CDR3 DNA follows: TGTGCCAGCAGTCCGGGACAGGGGAACACTGAAGCTTTCTTT. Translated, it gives CASSPGQGNTEAFF.

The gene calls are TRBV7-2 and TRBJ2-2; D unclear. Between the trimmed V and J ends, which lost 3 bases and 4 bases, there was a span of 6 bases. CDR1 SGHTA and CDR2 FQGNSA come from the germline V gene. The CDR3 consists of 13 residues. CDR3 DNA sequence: TGTGCCAGCAGCTTTGGCCTCACCGGGGAGCTGTTTTTT. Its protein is CASSFGLTGELFF.

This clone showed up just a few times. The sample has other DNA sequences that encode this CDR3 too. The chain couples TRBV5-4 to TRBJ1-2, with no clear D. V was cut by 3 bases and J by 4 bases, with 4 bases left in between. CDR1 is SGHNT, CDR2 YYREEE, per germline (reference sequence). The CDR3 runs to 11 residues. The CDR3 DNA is TGTGCCAGCAGCTCCCGCTATGGCTACACCTTC. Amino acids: CASSSRYGYTF. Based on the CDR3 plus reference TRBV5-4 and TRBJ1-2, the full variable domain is ETGVTQSPTHLIKTRGQQVTLRCSSQSGHNTVSWYQQALGQGPQFIFQYYREEENGRGNFPPRFSGLQFPNYSSELNVNALELDDSALYLCASSSRYGYTFGSGTRLTVV.

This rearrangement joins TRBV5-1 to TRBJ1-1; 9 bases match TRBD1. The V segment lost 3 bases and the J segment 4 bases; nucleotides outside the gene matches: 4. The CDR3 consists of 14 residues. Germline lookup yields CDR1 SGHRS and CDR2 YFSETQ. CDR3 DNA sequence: TGCGCCAGCAGCTATGGGACAGGGAGCACTGAAGCTTTCTTT. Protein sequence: CASSYGTGSTEAFF. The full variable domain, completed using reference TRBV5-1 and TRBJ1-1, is KAGVTQTPRYLIKTRGQQVTLSCSPISGHRSVSWYQQTPGQGLQFLFEYFSETQRNKGNFPGRFSGRQFSNSRSEMNVSTLELGDSALYLCASSYGTGSTEAFFGQGTRLTVV.